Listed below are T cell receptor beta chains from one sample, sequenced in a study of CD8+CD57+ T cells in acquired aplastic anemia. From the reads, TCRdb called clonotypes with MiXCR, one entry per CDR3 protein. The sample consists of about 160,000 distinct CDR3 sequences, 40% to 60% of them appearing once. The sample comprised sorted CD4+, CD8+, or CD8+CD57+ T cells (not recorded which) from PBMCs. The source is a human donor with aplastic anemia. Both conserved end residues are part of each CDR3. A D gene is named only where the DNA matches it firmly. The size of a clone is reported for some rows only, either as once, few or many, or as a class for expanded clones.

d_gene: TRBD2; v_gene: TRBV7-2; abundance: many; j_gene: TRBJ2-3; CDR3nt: TGTGCCAGCAGCTTATGGGGACTAGCGGAGCAGTATTTT; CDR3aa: CASSLWGLAEQYF
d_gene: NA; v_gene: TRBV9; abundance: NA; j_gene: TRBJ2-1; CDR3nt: TGTGCCAGCAGCGTAGATAGTGGACAGCTCTACAATAAGCAGTTCTTC; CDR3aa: CASSVDSGQLYNKQFF
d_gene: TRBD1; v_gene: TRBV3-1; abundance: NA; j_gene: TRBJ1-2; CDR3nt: TGTGCCAGCCGGAAAGGACAGGCCTCTAACTATGGCTACACCTTC; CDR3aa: CASRKGQASNYGYTF
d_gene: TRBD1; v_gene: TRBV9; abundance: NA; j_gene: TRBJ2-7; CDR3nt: TGTGCCAGCAGCCCCCCGGGACAGGGCTTCGCCTACGAGCAGTACTTC; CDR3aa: CASSPPGQGFAYEQYF
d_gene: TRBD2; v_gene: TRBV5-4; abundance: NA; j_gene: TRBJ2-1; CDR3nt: TGTGCCAGCAGCTCCCACCCGGGGGGGAGGAACGATCAGCAGTTCTTC; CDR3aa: CASSSHPGGRNDQQFF
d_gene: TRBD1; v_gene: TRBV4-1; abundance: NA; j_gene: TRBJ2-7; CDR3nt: TGCGCCAGCAGCCAATCGGATCGGGGGACAGGGTCCTACGAGCAGTACTTC; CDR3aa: CASSQSDRGTGSYEQYF
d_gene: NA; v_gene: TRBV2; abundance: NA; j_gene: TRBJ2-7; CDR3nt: TGTGCCAGCCAAACGACCATAGTCCCCTACGAGCAGTACTTC; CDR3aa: CASQTTIVPYEQYF
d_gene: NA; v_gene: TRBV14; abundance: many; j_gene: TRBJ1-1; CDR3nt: TGTGCCAGCAGTCCCGAGGCGGCCACTGAAGCTTTCTTT; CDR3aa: CASSPEAATEAFF
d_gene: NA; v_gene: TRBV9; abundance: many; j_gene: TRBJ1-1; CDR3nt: TGTGCCAGCAGCGGCACCGAAGCTTTCTTT; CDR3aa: CASSGTEAFF
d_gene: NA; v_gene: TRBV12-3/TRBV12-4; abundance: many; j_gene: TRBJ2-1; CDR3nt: TGTGCCAGCAGAATGGGACAATCGGGGCAGTTCTTC; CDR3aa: CASRMGQSGQFF
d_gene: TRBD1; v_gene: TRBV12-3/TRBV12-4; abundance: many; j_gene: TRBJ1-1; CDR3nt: TGTGCCAGCAGTTCGACAGGGATGGGAACTGAAGCTTTCTTT; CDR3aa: CASSSTGMGTEAFF
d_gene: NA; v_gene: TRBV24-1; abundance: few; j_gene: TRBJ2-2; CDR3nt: TGTGCCACCGGAATATGGGCCGGGGAGCTGTTTTTT; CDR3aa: CATGIWAGELFF
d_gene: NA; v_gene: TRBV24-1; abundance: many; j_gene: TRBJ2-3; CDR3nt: TGTGCCACCAGTGTCTCCACAGATACGCAGTATTTT; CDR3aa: CATSVSTDTQYF
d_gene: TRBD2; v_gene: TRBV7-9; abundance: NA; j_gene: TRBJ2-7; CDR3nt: TGTGCCAGCGTACCTAGCGGGGGGTACGAGCAGTACTTC; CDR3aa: CASVPSGGYEQYF
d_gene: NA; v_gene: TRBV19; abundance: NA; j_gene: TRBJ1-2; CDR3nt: TGTGCCAGTACTTCCAGGACACCGGGAGGGTTTAGCGGCTACACCTTC; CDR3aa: CASTSRTPGGFSGYTF
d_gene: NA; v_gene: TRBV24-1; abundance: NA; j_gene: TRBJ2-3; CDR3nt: TGTGCCACCAGTGATGCCCCCGGTAGCACAGATACGCAGTATTTT; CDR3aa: CATSDAPGSTDTQYF
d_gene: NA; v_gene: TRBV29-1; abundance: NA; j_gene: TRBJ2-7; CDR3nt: TGCAGCGTTGACCAGAGTCCCTACGAGCAGTACTTC; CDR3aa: CSVDQSPYEQYF
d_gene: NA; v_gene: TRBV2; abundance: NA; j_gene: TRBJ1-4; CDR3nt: TGTGCCAGCAGTGAAAAGGCGAGGGGAACTGAAAAACTGTTTTTT; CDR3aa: CASSEKARGTEKLFF
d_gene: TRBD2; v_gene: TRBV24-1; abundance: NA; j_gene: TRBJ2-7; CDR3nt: TGTGCCAGCAGCTCGAAGGGGCTAGCGGTGAGCGTCAACGAGCGGTACTTC; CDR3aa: CASSSKGLAVSVNERYF
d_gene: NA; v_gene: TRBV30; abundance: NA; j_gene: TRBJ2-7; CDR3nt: TGTGCCTGGAGTGCAACAAACTACGAGCAGTACTTC; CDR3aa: CAWSATNYEQYF
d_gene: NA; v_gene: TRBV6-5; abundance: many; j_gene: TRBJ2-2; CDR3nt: TGTGCCAGCAGTTCGCAGGAGGACGGGGAGCTGTTTTTT; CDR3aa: CASSSQEDGELFF
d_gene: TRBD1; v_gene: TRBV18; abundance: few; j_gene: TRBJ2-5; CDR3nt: TGTGCCAGCTCCCGAACACCATACAGGGGAACGGGAGAGACCCAGTACTTC; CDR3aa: CASSRTPYRGTGETQYF
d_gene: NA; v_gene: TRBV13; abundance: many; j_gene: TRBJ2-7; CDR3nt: TGTGCCAGCAGCTTGATCCGGGACGAGCAGTACTTC; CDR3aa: CASSLIRDEQYF
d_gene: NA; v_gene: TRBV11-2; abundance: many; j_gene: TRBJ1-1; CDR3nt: TGTGCCAGCAGCTTGAAAGGGGAGGCTTTCTTT; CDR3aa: CASSLKGEAFF